The rows below give T cell receptor beta chains drawn from one sample of a study of cytomegalovirus exposure and HLA in healthy donors. Produced via immunoSEQ multiplex PCR; TCRdb's table is partial and in-frame only. The data show about 130,000 clones, 84% seen once. The sequencing input was PBMCs. These receptors were obtained from a woman aged 18-35 years in good health and CMV-seropositive. CDR3s include the opening cysteine and the closing phenylalanine or tryptophan. D genes are given only for firm matches. Only part of the rows carry a size: once, few, many, or a class if the clone is expanded.

d_gene	abundance	v_gene	j_gene	CDR3aa	CDR3nt
TRBD1	-	TRBV6-5	TRBJ2-7	CATRQGAYEQYF	TGTGCCACCAGGCAGGGGGCCTACGAGCAGTACTTC
TRBD1	once	TRBV5-4	TRBJ1-1	CASSQTGGLNTEAFF	TGTGCCAGCAGCCAGACAGGGGGCCTGAACACTGAAGCTTTCTTT
-	-	TRBV5-1	TRBJ1-6	CASSPLDGRSPLHF	TGCGCCAGCAGCCCCTTGGACGGGAGGTCACCCCTCCACTTT
TRBD2	-	TRBV5-4	TRBJ2-7	CASSSRAGGHSYEQYF	TGTGCCAGCAGCTCTCGAGCGGGGGGTCACTCCTACGAGCAGTACTTC
-	-	TRBV29-1	TRBJ2-2	CSVEEWGGGELFF	TGCAGCGTTGAAGAGTGGGGAGGCGGGGAGCTGTTTTTT
TRBD1	-	TRBV5-1	TRBJ1-1	CASSLRDRGEAFF	TGCGCCAGCAGCCTCCGGGACAGGGGAGAAGCTTTCTTT
TRBD1	-	TRBV28	TRBJ1-2	CASSRVDRAGYTF	TGTGCCAGCAGTAGAGTCGACAGGGCCGGCTACACCTTC
-	once	TRBV14	TRBJ2-2	CASSPLMNTGELFF	TGTGCCAGCAGCCCACTAATGAACACCGGGGAGCTGTTTTTT
-	-	TRBV7-9	TRBJ2-2	CASSPQNTGELFF	TGTGCCAGCAGTCCCCAGAACACCGGGGAGCTGTTTTTT
-	-	TRBV2	TRBJ1-2	CASSVRTGGGYTF	TGTGCCAGCAGTGTCAGGACGGGGGGTGGCTACACCTTC